These 30 T cell receptor beta chains were sequenced from one sample in a study of blood T cell repertoires in COVID-19 (dated by TCRdb to 2020 to 2021). The library came from the immunoSEQ multiplex PCR assay. In its TCRdb copy, this immuneACCESS table keeps in-frame sequences only and misses some clones. Where compared with another copy, unresolved V genes explain less than half of these, and the others have no known cause. The sample has approximately 210,000 clones on record, about nine tenths of them singletons. 2% to 2.5% of the sample goes to the ten largest clones. The sequencing input was PBMCs or T cells enriched from blood (not recorded which). The receptors stem from a woman under 40 who had recovered from COVID-19.

This clone was recorded once. This rearrangement joins TRBV7-8 to TRBJ1-1; D remains ambiguous. The CDR3 length is 14 residues. V lost 0 bases and J lost 1, with 6 bases in between. Per germline, CDR1 SGHVS and CDR2 FQNEAQ. CDR3 region: CASSLASGNTEAFF. The CDR3 DNA reads TGTGCCAGCAGCTTAGCTAGTGGGAACACTGAAGCTTTCTTT.

The chain links TRBV9 to TRBJ2-5; D might be TRBD1 (6 bases). Trimming shortened V by 0 bases and J by 1 base, and 10 bases separated the two germline ends. Germline V CDR1 and CDR2: SGDLS, YYNGEE. The CDR3 length is 15 residues. The CDR3 sequence: CASSVDTGTQETQYF. The DNA of the CDR3 is TGTGCCAGCAGCGTAGATACAGGGACCCAAGAGACCCAGTACTTC.

CDR3 coding DNA: TGTGCCAGCATCCGGACAGGGGATGCGACTGAAGCTTTCTTT. Its protein is CASIRTGDATEAFF. The J gene is TRBJ1-1, the V gene TRBV5-5, with 9 bases aligning to TRBD1. The CDR3 runs to 14 residues. Unmatched junction bases numbered 8, after V lost 6 bases and J lost 5 bases. CDR1 and CDR2 from the germline V gene are SGHKS and YYEKEE (reference sequence).

This chain uses TRBV19 with TRBJ2-3, with 7 bases that match TRBD2. The CDR3 consists of 17 residues. J gave up 2 bases and V 5 bases, and 13 bases lay outside the gene matches. The V gene's germline CDR1 is LNHDA and CDR2 SQIVND (reference sequence). CDR3 residues: CASSASSAGPPTDTQYF. In DNA, the CDR3 is TGTGCCAGTAGTGCCTCCTCAGCGGGGCCACCCACAGATACGCAGTATTTT.

V and J are TRBV9 and TRBJ2-7; a possible D gene is TRBD2 (5 bases). Trimming took 4 bases from V and 2 from J, leaving 13 bases between them. This CDR3 is built from 14 residues. Germline values: CDR1 SGDLS, CDR2 YYNGEE. Here the CDR3 reads CASSPRDRTYEQYF. The DNA of the CDR3 is TGTGCCAGCAGCCCTCGGGATCGAACCTACGAGCAGTACTTC.

The J gene is TRBJ2-7, the V gene TRBV15, with TRBD2 matching over 7 bases. Germline values: CDR1 LNHNV, CDR2 YYDKDF (reference sequence). The CDR3 has 17 amino acids. Trimming at V came to 0 bases and at J to 4 bases, leaving 12 bases not matched to a gene. In nucleotides, the CDR3 is TGTGCCACCAGCAGAGATCGACTTGCGGGAGAGACTTACGAGCAGTACTTC. Translation: CATSRDRLAGETYEQYF.

In this sample, this clone turned up once. The chain couples TRBV2 to TRBJ1-5; D is possibly TRBD1 (6 bases). Germline CDR1 reads SNHLY; CDR2 reads FYNNEI. This CDR3 has 14 amino acids. V was trimmed by 5 bases and J by 1 base, leaving 9 bases between them. In DNA form, the CDR3 reads TGTGCCAGCAGTAGAGGGACAAGCAATCAGCCCCAGCATTTT. Translation gives CASSRGTSNQPQHF.

This chain links TRBV19 with TRBJ1-2; 10 bases match TRBD1. J gave up 7 bases and V 6 bases, and 5 bases lay outside the gene matches. The length of the CDR3 is 13 residues. The germline CDR1 and CDR2 sequences are LNHDA and SQIVND (reference sequence). The CDR3 loop is CASRTGGATGYTF. DNA for the CDR3: TGTGCCAGTAGGACAGGGGGCGCGACTGGCTACACCTTC. Full variable domain (rest looked up from reference TRBV19 and TRBJ1-2): DGGITQSPKYLFRKEGQNVTLSCEQNLNHDAMYWYRQDPGQGLRLIYYSQIVNDFQKGDIAEGYSVSREKKESFPLTVTSAQKNPTAFYLCASRTGGATGYTFGSGTRLTVV.

The genes are TRBV5-1 and TRBJ2-5, with 11 bases lining up with TRBD1. This CDR3 is 14 amino acids long. J lost 5 bases, V lost 4 bases, and 4 bases had no gene match. In germline, CDR1 is SGHRS, CDR2 YFSETQ. CDR3 in DNA: TGCGCCAGCAGCAGGACAGGGGGCTGGGAGACCCAGTACTTC. This encodes CASSRTGGWETQYF.

The gene calls are TRBV6-5 and TRBJ2-2; 7 positions match TRBD1. The CDR3 is made up of 14 amino acids. Trimming cost V 6 bases and J 5 bases; bases outside gene matches: 6. Germline CDR1 MNHEY, CDR2 SVGAGI. The chain's CDR3 is CASRLTGLTGELFF. The CDR3 DNA sequence: TGTGCCAGCAGGTTGACAGGGTTAACCGGGGAGCTGTTTTTT.

This clone was seen a handful of times. This rearrangement joins TRBV7-9 to TRBJ1-2; 9 nucleotides line up with TRBD1. V dropped 4 bases and J dropped 1; count of bases not matched to a gene: 7. Germline-derived CDR1 and CDR2 are SEHNR and FQNEAQ (reference sequence). This CDR3 is 16 amino acids long. CDR3 nucleotides: TGTGCCAGCAGCTACCCGGGACAGGGAGATAACTATGGCTACACCTTC. Amino acids: CASSYPGQGDNYGYTF.

The chain uses TRBV4-1 and TRBJ1-5; D ambiguous. Trimming left V 0 bases short and J 4 bases short, with 16 bases between. This CDR3 has 17 residues. CDR1 and CDR2 from the germline V gene are MGHRA and YSYEKL. For the CDR3, the DNA is TGCGCCAGCAGCCAAGAGTCGGGAGGGTTGAGGAATCAGCCCCAGCATTTT. It is translated as CASSQESGGLRNQPQHF.

The J gene is TRBJ1-1, the V gene TRBV7-8; perhaps TRBD1 as D (5 bases). The V and J ends lost 6 bases and 4 bases respectively, with 12 bases between them. This CDR3 comprises 13 residues. CDR1 and CDR2 from the germline V gene are SGHVS and FQNEAQ. The CDR3 DNA is TGTGCCAGCAGAAGGGGAAAGGCCACTGAAGCTTTCTTT. Protein product: CASRRGKATEAFF.

The gene calls are TRBV5-6 and TRBJ1-6; possible D gene TRBD1, 6 bases. This CDR3 contains 14 residues. Trimming removed 2 bases from V and 7 bases from J, with 10 bases in between. Germline-derived CDR1 and CDR2 are SGHDT and YYEEEE. CDR3 region: CASSFYGQNSPLHF. The CDR3 DNA reads TGTGCCAGCAGCTTCTATGGACAGAATTCACCCCTCCACTTT.

J is TRBJ1-1 and V is TRBV14; D gene uncertain. CDR3 length: 14 residues. Trimming took 4 bases from V and 0 from J, leaving 9 bases between them. Germline loops: CDR1 SGHDN, CDR2 FVKESK. The CDR3 DNA is TGTGCCAGCAGCCGCGGCGGGTTGAACACTGAAGCTTTCTTT. Translating gives CASSRGGLNTEAFF.

Only one count was recorded for this clone. The chain is built from TRBV11-3 and TRBJ1-2; unclear D gene. The germline CDR1 and CDR2 sequences are SGHNT and YENEEA. V was shortened by 0 bases and J by 1 base, with 12 bases between the two germline ends. The CDR3 runs 16 residues. The CDR3 sequence is CASSLEGRGGNYGYTF. Written as DNA, the CDR3 is TGTGCCAGCAGCTTAGAGGGTCGAGGAGGTAACTATGGCTACACCTTC.

The chain carries TRBV25-1 and TRBJ1-4, with 7 nucleotides matching TRBD1. V lost 5 bases to trimming and J lost 2 bases; unmatched junction nucleotides: 2. The CDR3 is 14 residues long. Germline assignment: CDR1 MGHDK and CDR2 SYGVNS. In DNA form, the CDR3 reads TGTGCCAGCAGTTACAGGGGTACTAATGAAAAACTGTTTTTT. It translates to CASSYRGTNEKLFF. The variable domain in full, with the rest retrieved from reference TRBV25-1 and TRBJ1-4, is EADIYQTPRYLVIGTGKKITLECSQTMGHDKMYWYQQDPGMELHLIHYSYGVNSTEKGDLSSESTVSRIRTEHFPLTLESARPSHTSQYLCASSYRGTNEKLFFGSGTQLSVL.

This chain joins TRBV7-9 and TRBJ1-1; TRBD1 agrees at 9 bases. CDR3 length equals 13 residues. With V trimmed by 4 bases and J by 6 bases, 3 bases remained unmatched. Germline V gene sequence: CDR1 SEHNR, CDR2 FQNEAQ (reference sequence). The CDR3 DNA reads as TGTGCCAGCAGCTCGGGACAGGGTCCTGAAGCTTTCTTT. Its protein is CASSSGQGPEAFF.

The chain combines TRBV6-1 with TRBJ2-3; 8 positions match TRBD2. The V and J ends lost 1 base and 4 bases, in that order; junction bases with no gene match: 4. The CDR3 sequence is 15 residues long. CDR1 and CDR2 (germline): MNHNS, SASEGT. CDR3 DNA: TGTGCCAGCAGTGAAGGGTCTAGCGGGCCAGATACGCAGTATTTT. Translation: CASSEGSSGPDTQYF.

This clone was detected a few times. This chain joins TRBV7-3 and TRBJ2-7; D gene unclear. Trimming took 1 base from V and 0 from J, leaving 7 bases between them. The CDR3 has 14 residues. Germline V lookup: CDR1 SGHTA, CDR2 FQGTGA. CDR3 in amino acids: CASSLNQASYEQYF. DNA for the CDR3: TGTGCCAGCAGCTTAAATCAGGCCTCCTACGAGCAGTACTTC.

The sample holds one count of this clone. The chain uses TRBV7-2 and TRBJ1-2; TRBD1 agrees at 10 bases. With V trimmed by 0 bases and J by 6 bases, 4 bases remained unmatched. CDR1 is SGHTA and CDR2 is FQGNSA in the germline V gene. The CDR3 consists of 15 residues. For the CDR3, the DNA is TGTGCCAGCAGCTTAGCGAGGGGGACAGGGGATGGCTACACCTTC. Translation gives CASSLARGTGDGYTF.

The V call is TRBV6-5, the J call TRBJ2-7, with D perhaps TRBD1 (5 bases). The CDR3 runs to 14 residues. V dropped 4 bases and J dropped 3 bases, with 13 bases sitting between them. Looked up from germline, CDR1 is MNHEY and CDR2 is SVGAGI. CDR3 region: CASSLGPDGYEQYF. Here the CDR3 DNA reads TGTGCCAGCAGTTTGGGGCCCGATGGCTACGAGCAGTACTTC.

CDR3 in DNA: TGCGCCAGCAGCCCGACAGGGTCTGGGGCCAACGTCCTGACTTTC. Translation gives CASSPTGSGANVLTF. This rearrangement joins TRBV4-1 to TRBJ2-6, with 7 bases matching TRBD1. J gave up 1 base and V 4 bases, and 1 base lay outside the gene matches. The CDR3 is made up of 15 amino acids. Germline V lookup: CDR1 MGHRA, CDR2 YSYEKL.

The rearrangement links TRBV9 to TRBJ2-2, with 8 positions matching TRBD2. V shed 7 bases, J shed 5 bases, and the junction held 7 bases outside the gene matches. Germline CDR1 reads SGDLS; CDR2 reads YYNGEE. The CDR3 is 14 residues long. CDR3 in amino acids: CASAPGGETGELFF. The DNA for the CDR3 is TGTGCCAGCGCGCCCGGGGGGGAAACCGGGGAGCTGTTTTTT.

This chain links TRBV24-1 with TRBJ2-2, with D possibly matching TRBD2 (5 bases). Germline loops: CDR1 KGHDR, CDR2 SFDVKD. V was shortened by 1 base and J by 4 bases, with 9 bases between the two germline ends. The CDR3 sequence is 15 residues long. CDR3 DNA: TGTGCCACCAGTGATTTAGGCGGGTCCACCGGGGAGCTGTTTTTT. Amino acids: CATSDLGGSTGELFF.

The J gene is TRBJ1-6, the V gene TRBV4-2, with TRBD1 as a possible D gene (5 bases). Between the trimmed V and J ends, which lost 0 bases and 7 bases, there was a span of 10 bases. This CDR3 is 15 amino acids long. Germline V gene data show CDR1 as LGHNA and CDR2 as YNFKEQ. The CDR3 protein is CASSQEGVSNSPLHF. CDR3 nucleotide sequence: TGTGCCAGCAGCCAAGAAGGGGTATCAAATTCACCCCTCCACTTT.

This clone was observed a handful of times. The chain links TRBV7-3 to TRBJ2-6, with D maybe TRBD1 (6 bases). V lost 3 bases, J lost 2 bases, and 8 bases lay in between. The CDR3 spans 15 residues. Germline-derived CDR1 and CDR2 are SGHTA and FQGTGA. CDR3 coding DNA: TGTGCCAGCAGCTTGACAGGTCCTGGGGCCAACGTCCTGACTTTC. It yields the protein CASSLTGPGANVLTF.

Written as DNA, the CDR3 is TGTGCCACCAGCACAGGGACTAGCGGGAGGTACGAGCAGTACTTC. As protein: CATSTGTSGRYEQYF. The chain carries TRBV15 and TRBJ2-7; 15 nucleotides match TRBD2. The CDR3 runs 15 residues. J was trimmed by 4 bases and V by 4 bases; bases with no gene match: 2. Germline loops: CDR1 LNHNV, CDR2 YYDKDF (reference sequence).

In its sample, this clone was seen once. This rearrangement joins TRBV6-6 to TRBJ1-4; TRBD1 is a possible D gene (6 bases). Trimming took 5 bases from V and 5 from J, leaving 12 bases between them. From germline, CDR1 is MNHNY and CDR2 SVGAGI (reference sequence). The CDR3 has 14 amino acids. CDR3 nucleotide sequence: TGTGCCAGCAGTAACAGGGCCGAGAATGAAAAACTGTTTTTT. Its protein product is CASSNRAENEKLFF.

The J gene is TRBJ1-4, the V gene TRBV30; the match to TRBD1 covers 11 bases. The CDR3 loop spans 14 amino acids. Germline loops: CDR1 GTSNPN, CDR2 SVGIG (reference sequence). J was trimmed by 7 bases and V by 3 bases; bases with no gene match: 4. The CDR3 DNA reads as TGTGCCTGGAGCGGGGGACAGGGGGGTGAAAAACTGTTTTTT. Its protein product is CAWSGGQGGEKLFF.